This TCR beta chain comes out of a study of prognosis after radiotherapy for stage I lung cancer. Study-wide points: Medians of roughly 10,000 versus 7,000 showed unique TCR clone counts falling after stereotactic body radiation therapy.

As concerns this clonotype: The antigen is not known. A junction end diverges from the germline sequence, so it may reflect a read error.

The genomic DNA TCR beta CDR3 region underwent two rounds of multiplex PCR. Gene-specific primers for each TRBV and TRBJ gene drove first-round PCR. Using its own MiXCR run on the multiplex PCR reads, TCRdb lists one record per CDR3 protein. The table lists around 26,000 distinct CDR3 sequences, about half of them singletons. The CDR3 is made up of 14 amino acids. Germline loops: CDR1 MDHEN, CDR2 SYDVKM. Sequenced material: PBMCs, taken before or after stereotactic body radiation therapy (not recorded which). V usage is TRBV28 and J usage is TRBJ1-2, with TRBD1 identical over 10 bases. This receptor was identified in a donor over 45 with non-small cell lung cancer. CDR3: CASSRGQGKKGYTF. CDR3 coding DNA: TGTGCCAGCAGCAGGGGACAGGGGAAAAAGGGCTACACATTC.